This T cell receptor (beta chain) comes out of a study of cytomegalovirus exposure and HLA in healthy donors. Notes on this clone: Its antigen is not known. The junction shows a germline mismatch at one end, possibly a read error.

Sequenced by immunoSEQ multiplex PCR; TCRdb stores in-frame clones only, minus some. The data contain tens of thousands of clones, around 95% of them singletons. Germline loops: CDR1 SSHAT, CDR2 FNYEAQ (reference sequence). This CDR3 has 15 residues. Overall study results and limits: Altogether, 170 or so TCR beta chains were recorded as cytomegalovirus-associated.

The sample comprised PBMCs. This clonotype was obtained from a man between 18 and 29 years old in good health and CMV-seronegative. The V gene is TRBV7-7, the J gene TRBJ2-1; 8 positions match TRBD2. The CDR3 is CASSLGREGLNEQFF. For the CDR3, the DNA is TGTGCTAGCAGCTTAGGTCGGGAGGGCCTCAATGAGCAGTTCTTC.